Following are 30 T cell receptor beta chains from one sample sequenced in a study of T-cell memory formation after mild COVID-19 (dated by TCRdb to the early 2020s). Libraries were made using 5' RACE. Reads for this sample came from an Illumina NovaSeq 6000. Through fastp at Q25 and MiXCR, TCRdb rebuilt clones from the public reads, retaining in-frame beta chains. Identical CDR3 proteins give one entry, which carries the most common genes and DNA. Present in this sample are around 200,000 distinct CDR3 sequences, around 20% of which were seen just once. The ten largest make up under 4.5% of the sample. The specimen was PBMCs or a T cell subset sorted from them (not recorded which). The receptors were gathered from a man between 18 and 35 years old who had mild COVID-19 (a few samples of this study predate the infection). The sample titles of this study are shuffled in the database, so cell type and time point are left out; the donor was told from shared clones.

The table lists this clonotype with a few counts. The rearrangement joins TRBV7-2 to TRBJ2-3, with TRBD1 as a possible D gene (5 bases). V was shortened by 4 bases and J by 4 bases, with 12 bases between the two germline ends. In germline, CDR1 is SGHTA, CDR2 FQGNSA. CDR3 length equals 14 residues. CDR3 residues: CASSWGRIPDTQYF. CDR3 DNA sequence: TGTGCCAGCAGCTGGGGCAGGATCCCAGATACGCAGTATTTT.

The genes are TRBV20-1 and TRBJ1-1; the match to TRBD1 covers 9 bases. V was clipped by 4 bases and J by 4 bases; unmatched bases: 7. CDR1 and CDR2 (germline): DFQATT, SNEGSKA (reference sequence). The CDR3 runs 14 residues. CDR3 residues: CSATPGQGGTEAFF. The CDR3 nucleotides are TGCAGTGCTACCCCGGGACAGGGAGGCACTGAAGCTTTCTTT.

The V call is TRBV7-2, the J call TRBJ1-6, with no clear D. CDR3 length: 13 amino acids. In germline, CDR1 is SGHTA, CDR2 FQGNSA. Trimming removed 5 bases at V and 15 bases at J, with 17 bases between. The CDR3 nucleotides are TGTGCCAGCAGCCTCCCGGGAGCCCCTATCCTCCACTTT. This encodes CASSLPGAPILHF.

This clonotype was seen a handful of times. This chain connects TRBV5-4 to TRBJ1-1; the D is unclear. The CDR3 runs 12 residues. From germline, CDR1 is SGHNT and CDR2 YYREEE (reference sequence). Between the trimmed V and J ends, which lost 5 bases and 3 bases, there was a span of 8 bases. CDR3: CASRRTDTEAFF. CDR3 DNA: TGTGCCAGCAGGAGGACGGACACTGAAGCTTTCTTT.

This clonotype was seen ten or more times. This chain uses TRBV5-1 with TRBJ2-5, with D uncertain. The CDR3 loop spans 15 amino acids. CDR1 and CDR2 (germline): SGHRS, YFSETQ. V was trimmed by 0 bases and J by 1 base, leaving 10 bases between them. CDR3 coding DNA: TGCGCCAGCAGCTTGGTTCAGGCAGGCCAAGAGACCCAGTACTTC. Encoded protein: CASSLVQAGQETQYF.

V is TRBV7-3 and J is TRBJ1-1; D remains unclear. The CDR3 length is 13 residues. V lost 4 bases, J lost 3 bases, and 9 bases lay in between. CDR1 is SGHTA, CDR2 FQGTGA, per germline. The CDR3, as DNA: TGTGCCAGCAGCTCGCGATCTTACACTGAAGCTTTCTTT. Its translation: CASSSRSYTEAFF.

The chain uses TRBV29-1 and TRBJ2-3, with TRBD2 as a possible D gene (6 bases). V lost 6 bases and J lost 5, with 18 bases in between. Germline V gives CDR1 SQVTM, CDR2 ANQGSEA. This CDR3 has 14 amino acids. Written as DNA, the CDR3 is TGCAGCGTCGAGCGGAACCACGGGGGAGATACGCAGTATTTT. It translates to CSVERNHGGDTQYF.

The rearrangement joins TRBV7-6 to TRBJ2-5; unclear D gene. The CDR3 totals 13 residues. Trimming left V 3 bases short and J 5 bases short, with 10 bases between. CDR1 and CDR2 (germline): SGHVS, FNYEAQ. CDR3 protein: CASSFWVTETQYF. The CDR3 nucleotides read TGTGCCAGCAGCTTTTGGGTTACCGAGACCCAGTACTTC.

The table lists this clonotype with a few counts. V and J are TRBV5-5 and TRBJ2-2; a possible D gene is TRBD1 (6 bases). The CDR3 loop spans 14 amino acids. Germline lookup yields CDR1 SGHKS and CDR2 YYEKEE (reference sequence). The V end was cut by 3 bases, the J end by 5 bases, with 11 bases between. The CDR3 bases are TGTGCCAGCAGCTGGGACATAGATACCGGGGAGCTGTTTTTT. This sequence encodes CASSWDIDTGELFF.

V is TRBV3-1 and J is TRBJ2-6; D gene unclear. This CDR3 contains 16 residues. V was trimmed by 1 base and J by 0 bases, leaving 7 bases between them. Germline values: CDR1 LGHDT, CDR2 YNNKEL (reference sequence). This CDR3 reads CASSQVWSSGANVLTF. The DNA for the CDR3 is TGTGCCAGCAGCCAAGTTTGGTCCTCTGGGGCCAACGTCCTGACTTTC. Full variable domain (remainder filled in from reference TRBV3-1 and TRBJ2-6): DTAVSQTPKYLVTQMGNDKSIKCEQNLGHDTMYWYKQDSKKFLKIMFSYNNKELIINETVPNRFSPKSPDKAHLNLHINSLELGDSAVYFCASSQVWSSGANVLTFGAGSRLTVL.

This CDR3 reads CASSGQLSHSPLHF. The CDR3 DNA sequence: TGTGCCAGCAGTGGTCAGCTAAGCCATTCACCCCTCCACTTT. V and J are TRBV28 and TRBJ1-6; unclear D gene. The ends were cut back, 5 bases at V and 8 bases at J, with 13 bases in the middle. Germline V gene sequence: CDR1 MDHEN, CDR2 SYDVKM. This CDR3 has 14 amino acids.

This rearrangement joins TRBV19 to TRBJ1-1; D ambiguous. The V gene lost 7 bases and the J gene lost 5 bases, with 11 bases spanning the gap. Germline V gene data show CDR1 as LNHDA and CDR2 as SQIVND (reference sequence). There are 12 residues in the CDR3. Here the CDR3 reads CASKGFGTEAFF. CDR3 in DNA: TGTGCCAGTAAAGGTTTCGGGACTGAAGCTTTCTTT.

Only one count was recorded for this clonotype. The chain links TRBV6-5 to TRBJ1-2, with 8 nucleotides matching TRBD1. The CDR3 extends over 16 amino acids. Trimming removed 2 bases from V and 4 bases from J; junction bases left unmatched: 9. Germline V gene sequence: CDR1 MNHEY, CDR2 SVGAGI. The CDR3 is CASSYTGPGTGYGYTF. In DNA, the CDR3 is TGTGCCAGCAGTTACACCGGGCCCGGGACAGGCTATGGCTACACCTTC.

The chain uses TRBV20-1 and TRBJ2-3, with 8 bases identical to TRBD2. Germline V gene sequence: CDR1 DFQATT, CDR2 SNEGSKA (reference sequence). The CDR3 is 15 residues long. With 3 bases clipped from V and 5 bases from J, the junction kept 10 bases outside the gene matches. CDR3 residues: CSARRDGGAKDTQYF. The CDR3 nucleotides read TGCAGTGCTAGGCGCGACGGGGGGGCCAAAGATACGCAGTATTTT.

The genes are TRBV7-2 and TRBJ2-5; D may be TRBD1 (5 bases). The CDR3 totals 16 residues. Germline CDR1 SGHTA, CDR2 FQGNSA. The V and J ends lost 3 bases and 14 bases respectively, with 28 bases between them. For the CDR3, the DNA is TGTGCCAGCAGCTTCGACCTGACAGCCCTTTGGAATAATTTATACTTC. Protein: CASSFDLTALWNNLYF.

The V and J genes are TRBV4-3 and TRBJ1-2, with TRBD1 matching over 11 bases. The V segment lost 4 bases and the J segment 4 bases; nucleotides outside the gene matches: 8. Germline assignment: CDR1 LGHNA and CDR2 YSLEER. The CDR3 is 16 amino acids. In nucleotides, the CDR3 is TGCGCCAGCAGCCCCCAGGGACAGGGGGTTTTCTATGGCTACACCTTC. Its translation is CASSPQGQGVFYGYTF.

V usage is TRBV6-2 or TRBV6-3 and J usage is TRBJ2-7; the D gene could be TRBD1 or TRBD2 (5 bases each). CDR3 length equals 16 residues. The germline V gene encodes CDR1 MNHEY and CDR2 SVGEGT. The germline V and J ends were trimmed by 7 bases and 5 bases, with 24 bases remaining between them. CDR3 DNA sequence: TGTGCCAGCATTCTCAGGGCGAACGGGGCACCCCACGAGCAGTACTTC. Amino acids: CASILRANGAPHEQYF.

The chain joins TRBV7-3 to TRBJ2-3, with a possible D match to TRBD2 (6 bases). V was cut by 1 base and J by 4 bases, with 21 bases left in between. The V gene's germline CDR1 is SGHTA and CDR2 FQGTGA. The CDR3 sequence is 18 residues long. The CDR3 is CASSLIPGTPEGSDTQYF. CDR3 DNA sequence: TGTGCCAGCAGCTTAATTCCTGGGACTCCTGAAGGCTCAGATACGCAGTATTTT.

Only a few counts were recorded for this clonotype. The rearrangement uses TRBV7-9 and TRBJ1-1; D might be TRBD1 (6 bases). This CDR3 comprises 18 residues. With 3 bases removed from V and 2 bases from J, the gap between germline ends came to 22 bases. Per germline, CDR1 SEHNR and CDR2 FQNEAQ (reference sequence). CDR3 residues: CASSFSGQGTGGNTEAFF. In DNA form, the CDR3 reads TGTGCCAGCAGCTTCTCGGGGCAGGGGACGGGAGGAAACACTGAAGCTTTCTTT.

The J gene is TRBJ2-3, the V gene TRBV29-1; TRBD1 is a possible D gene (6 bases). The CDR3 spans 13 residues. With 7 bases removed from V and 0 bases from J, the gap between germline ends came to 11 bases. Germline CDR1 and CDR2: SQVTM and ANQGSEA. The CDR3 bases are TGCAGCGCTAAACAGGGAAGCACAGATACGCAGTATTTT. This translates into CSAKQGSTDTQYF.

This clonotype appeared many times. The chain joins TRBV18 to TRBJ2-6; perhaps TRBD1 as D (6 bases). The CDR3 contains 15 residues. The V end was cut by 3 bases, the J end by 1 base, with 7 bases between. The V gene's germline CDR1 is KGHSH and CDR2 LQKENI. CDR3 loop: CASSPQGSGANVLTF. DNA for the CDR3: TGTGCCAGCTCACCTCAGGGGTCTGGGGCCAACGTCCTGACTTTC. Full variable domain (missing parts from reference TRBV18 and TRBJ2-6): NAGVMQNPRHLVRRRGQEARLRCSPMKGHSHVYWYRQLPEEGLKFMVYLQKENIIDESGMPKERFSAEFPKEGPSILRIQQVVRGDSAAYFCASSPQGSGANVLTFGAGSRLTVL.

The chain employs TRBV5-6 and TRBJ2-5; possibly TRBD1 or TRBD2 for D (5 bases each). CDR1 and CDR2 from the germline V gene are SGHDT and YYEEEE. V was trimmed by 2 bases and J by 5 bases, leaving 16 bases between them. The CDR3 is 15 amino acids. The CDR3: CASSFRDPGRETQYF. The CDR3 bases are TGTGCCAGCAGCTTCCGGGACCCTGGCAGGGAGACCCAGTACTTC.

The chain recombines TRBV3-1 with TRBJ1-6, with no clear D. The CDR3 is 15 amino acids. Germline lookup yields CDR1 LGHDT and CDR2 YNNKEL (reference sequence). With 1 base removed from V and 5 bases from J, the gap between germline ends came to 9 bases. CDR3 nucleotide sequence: TGTGCCAGCAGCCAAGTGTTGCGGCATAATTCACCCCTCCACTTT. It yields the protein CASSQVLRHNSPLHF.

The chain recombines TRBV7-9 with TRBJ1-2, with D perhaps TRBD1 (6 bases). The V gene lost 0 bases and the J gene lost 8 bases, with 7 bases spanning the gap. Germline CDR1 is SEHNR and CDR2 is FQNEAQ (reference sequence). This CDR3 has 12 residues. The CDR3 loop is CASSLAGQGYTF. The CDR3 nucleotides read TGTGCCAGCAGCTTAGCCGGACAGGGCTACACCTTC.

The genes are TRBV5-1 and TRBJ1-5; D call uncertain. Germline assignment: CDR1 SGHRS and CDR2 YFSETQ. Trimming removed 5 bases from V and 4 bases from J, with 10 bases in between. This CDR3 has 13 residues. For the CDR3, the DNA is TGCGCCAGCAGTGCTACGGGGAATCAGCCCCAGCATTTT. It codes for CASSATGNQPQHF.

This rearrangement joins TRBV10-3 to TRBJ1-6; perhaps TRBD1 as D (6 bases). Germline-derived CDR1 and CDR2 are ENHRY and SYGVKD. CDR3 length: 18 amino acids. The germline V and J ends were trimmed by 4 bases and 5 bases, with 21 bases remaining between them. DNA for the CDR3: TGTGCCATCAGTGGCCGGGACAACAGCAGGACTCATAATTCACCCCTCCACTTT. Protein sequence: CAISGRDNSRTHNSPLHF.

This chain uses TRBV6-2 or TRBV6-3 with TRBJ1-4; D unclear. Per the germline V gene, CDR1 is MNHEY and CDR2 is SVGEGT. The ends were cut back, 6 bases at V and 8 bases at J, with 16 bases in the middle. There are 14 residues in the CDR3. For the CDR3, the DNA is TGTGCCAGCAGGGAACAGCTTTCGGGCGAAAAACTGTTTTTT. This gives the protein CASREQLSGEKLFF.

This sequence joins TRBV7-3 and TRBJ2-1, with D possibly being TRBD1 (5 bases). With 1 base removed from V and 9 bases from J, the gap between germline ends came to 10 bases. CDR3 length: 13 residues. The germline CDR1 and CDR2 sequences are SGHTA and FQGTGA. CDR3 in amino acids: CASSLKGVPEQFF. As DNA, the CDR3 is TGTGCCAGCAGCTTAAAAGGGGTCCCTGAGCAGTTCTTC.

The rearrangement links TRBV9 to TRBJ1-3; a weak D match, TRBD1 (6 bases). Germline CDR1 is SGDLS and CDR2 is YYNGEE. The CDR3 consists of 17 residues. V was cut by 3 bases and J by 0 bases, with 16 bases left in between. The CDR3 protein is CASSEKIGQNSGNTIYF. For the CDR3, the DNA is TGTGCCAGCAGCGAGAAGATTGGACAGAACTCTGGAAACACCATATATTTT.

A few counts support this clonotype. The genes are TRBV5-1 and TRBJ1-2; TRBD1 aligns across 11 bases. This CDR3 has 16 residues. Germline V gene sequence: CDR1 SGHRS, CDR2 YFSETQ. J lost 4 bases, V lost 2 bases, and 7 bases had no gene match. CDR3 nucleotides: TGCGCCAGCAGCTTTTCGGAGGGGACAGGGGGCTATGGCTACACCTTC. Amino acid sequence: CASSFSEGTGGYGYTF.